The clone carrying this T cell receptor (beta chain) has at least ten counts. This entry belongs to a study of T-cell reconstitution after alpha-beta-depleted transplantation in children. During its preparation, the TCRbeta library received unique molecular identifiers. TCRdb redid the calling of the PCR reads with MiXCR, one entry per CDR3 protein. The repertoire includes approximately 210,000 distinct CDR3 sequences, about 14% of them detected once, and roughly 13% sits in the top ten. Germline loops: CDR1 SGHKS, CDR2 YYEKEE (reference sequence). CDR3 length equals 15 residues. Trimming shortened V by 0 bases and J by 2 bases, and 9 bases separated the two germline ends.

J is TRBJ2-1 and V is TRBV5-5, with a possible D match to TRBD1 (5 bases). Sequencing was performed on PBMCs from the stem cell graft donor, taken from the stem cell graft. The TCR originated in a human donor who donated a stem cell graft to a child with acute lymphoblastic leukemia. CDR3 sequence reads: CASSLGQGTYNEQFF. As DNA, the CDR3 is TGTGCCAGCAGCTTGGGGCAGGGTACCTACAATGAGCAGTTCTTC.